Below, 27 T cell receptor beta chains from the same sample are listed, as sequenced in a study of T cell responses to AZD1222 COVID-19 vaccine. Here immunoSEQ multiplex PCR was the method, and the copy in TCRdb shows in-frame clones only, minus some. The data show around 130,000 clones, with over 90% seen just once and approximately 7% held by the top ten. The sample consisted of peripheral blood, taken on day 0 of AZD1222 vaccination. All receptors derive from an adult in good health.

V gene TRBV27 combines with J gene TRBJ2-1, with D perhaps TRBD2 (6 bases). The V and J ends lost 2 bases and 2 bases respectively, with 13 bases between them. This CDR3 is 16 amino acids long. Per germline, CDR1 MNHEY and CDR2 SMNVEV (reference sequence). This chain's CDR3 is CASSLGRERTYNEQFF. The CDR3 nucleotides read TGTGCCAGCAGTTTAGGGCGGGAAAGGACCTACAATGAGCAGTTCTTC.

The chain has TRBV9 and TRBJ1-2, with 8 positions matching TRBD1. CDR3 length equals 14 residues. CDR1 is SGDLS and CDR2 is YYNGEE in the germline V gene. Unmatched junction bases numbered 5, after V lost 3 bases and J lost 4 bases. The CDR3 here is CASSGPTGGYGYTF. The CDR3 coding sequence is TGTGCCAGCAGCGGACCCACAGGGGGCTATGGCTACACCTTC.

J is TRBJ1-1 and V is TRBV3-1 (or the pseudogene TRBV3-2), with 9 bases aligning to TRBD1. The germline V gene has CDR1 LGHDT and CDR2 YNNKEL (reference sequence). The CDR3 spans 19 residues. With V trimmed by 5 bases and J by 0 bases, 16 bases remained unmatched. CDR3 sequence: CASSFRHVGQGRMNTEAFF. Written as DNA, the CDR3 is TGTGCCAGCAGCTTCAGGCATGTGGGACAGGGTAGGATGAACACTGAAGCTTTCTTT.

The V call is TRBV27, the J call TRBJ2-1; unclear D gene. Trimming left V 5 bases short and J 4 bases short, with 3 bases between. This CDR3 has 11 residues. Germline V gene lookup returns CDR1 MNHEY and CDR2 SMNVEV (reference sequence). As DNA, the CDR3 is TGTGCCAGCAGTGAGTACAATGAGCAGTTCTTC. Translating gives CASSEYNEQFF.

This clone has just one count. The V and J genes are TRBV20-1 and TRBJ2-1; D gene uncertain. Germline values: CDR1 DFQATT, CDR2 SNEGSKA (reference sequence). The V end was cut by 3 bases, the J end by 0 bases, with 9 bases between. This CDR3 has 14 amino acids. As DNA, the CDR3 is TGCAGTGCTAGTCCCGTCCGCTCCTACAATGAGCAGTTCTTC. Translating gives CSASPVRSYNEQFF.

The chain couples TRBV24-1 to TRBJ2-3, with a possible D match to TRBD2 (6 bases). CDR1 and CDR2 from the germline V gene are KGHDR and SFDVKD. Deletions cut 7 bases from V and 1 base from J, with 14 bases between. This CDR3 has 15 residues. Here the CDR3 DNA reads TGTGCCACCAGCCGGGGCGGGACTGGCACAGATACGCAGTATTTT. Its translation: CATSRGGTGTDTQYF.

The chain has TRBV18 and TRBJ2-5; 9 nucleotides line up with TRBD2. The V segment lost 3 bases and the J segment 2 bases; nucleotides outside the gene matches: 7. This CDR3 comprises 16 residues. Germline-derived CDR1 and CDR2 are KGHSH and LQKENI. This CDR3 reads CASSPFSGRLQETQYF. The CDR3 DNA is TGTGCCAGCTCACCTTTCAGCGGGAGGCTTCAAGAGACCCAGTACTTC.

The V call is TRBV6-2 or TRBV6-3, the J call TRBJ2-7; 7 bases match TRBD2. Trimming cost V 4 bases and J 4 bases; bases outside gene matches: 7. CDR1 and CDR2 from the germline V gene are MNHEY and SVGEGT. This CDR3 contains 14 residues. This CDR3 is CASSFGAGPYEQYF. The CDR3 nucleotides are TGTGCCAGCAGTTTTGGAGCGGGGCCATACGAGCAGTACTTC.

The chain carries TRBV24-1 and TRBJ2-7; 12 nucleotides align to TRBD2. Germline V CDR1 and CDR2: KGHDR, SFDVKD. CDR3 length: 16 residues. The trim removed 5 bases at V and 4 bases at J, leaving 8 bases unmatched. The CDR3 is CATSGTGLAGKYEQYF. CDR3 sequence (DNA): TGTGCCACCAGTGGAACCGGACTAGCGGGAAAATACGAGCAGTACTTC.

This clone appeared once. The chain has TRBV19 and TRBJ1-3; D call uncertain. V lost 5 bases and J lost 8, with 19 bases in between. This CDR3 contains 15 residues. The V gene's germline CDR1 is LNHDA and CDR2 SQIVND (reference sequence). The CDR3 is CASSGSRASIHTIYF. CDR3 nucleotide sequence: TGTGCCAGTAGTGGTTCCCGTGCTTCGATCCACACCATATATTTT.

In this sample, this clone turned up many times. V usage is TRBV3-1 (or the pseudogene TRBV3-2) and J usage is TRBJ2-1; maybe TRBD2 (6 bases). The germline V gene encodes CDR1 LGHDT and CDR2 YNNKEL (reference sequence). Trimming pared 0 bases from V and 3 bases from J, leaving 12 bases between. The CDR3 contains 16 residues. The CDR3 nucleotides are TGTGCCAGCAGCCAAGATCTACTAGCTGTCTACAATGAGCAGTTCTTC. It translates to CASSQDLLAVYNEQFF.

The rearrangement uses TRBV7-9 and TRBJ2-3; 14 nucleotides agree with TRBD2. The CDR3 is 17 residues long. V lost 5 bases and J lost 6; bases outside the gene matches: 10. Germline assignment: CDR1 SEHNR and CDR2 FQNEAQ (reference sequence). The DNA of the CDR3 is TGTGCCAGCAGCGCGTCCGGGACTAGCGGGAGTCGGGATACGCAGTATTTT. Encoded protein: CASSASGTSGSRDTQYF.

The chain joins TRBV7-9 to TRBJ1-1; a weak D match, TRBD1 (6 bases). The germline V gene has CDR1 SEHNR and CDR2 FQNEAQ (reference sequence). With 4 bases removed from V and 8 bases from J, the gap between germline ends came to 20 bases. The CDR3 is 15 amino acids. The CDR3 spells CASSYREGGVSEAFF. In DNA, the CDR3 is TGTGCCAGCAGCTACAGGGAGGGAGGGGTCTCAGAAGCTTTCTTT. The whole variable domain, remainder taken from reference TRBV7-9 and TRBJ1-1, is DTGVSQNPRHKITKRGQNVTFRCDPISEHNRLYWYRQTLGQGPEFLTYFQNEAQLEKSRLLSDRFSAERPKGSFSTLEIQRTEQGDSAMYLCASSYREGGVSEAFFGQGTRLTVV.

This chain connects TRBV9 to TRBJ2-3; TRBD1 might be the D (5 bases). Trimming pared 0 bases from V and 2 bases from J, leaving 19 bases between. Per germline, CDR1 SGDLS and CDR2 YYNGEE. CDR3 length: 18 residues. As DNA, the CDR3 is TGTGCCAGCAGCGTAGAGGGGAATACAGCGACCCTCACAGATACGCAGTATTTT. Translated, it gives CASSVEGNTATLTDTQYF.

V gene TRBV7-8 combines with J gene TRBJ1-2; 7 bases line up with TRBD1. The CDR3 sequence is 15 residues long. CDR1 and CDR2 (germline): SGHVS, FQNEAQ. V shed 2 bases and J 4 bases; nucleotides not matched to a gene: 7. CDR3 in amino acids: CASSLWDSIGYGYTF. CDR3 nucleotide sequence: TGTGCCAGCAGCTTATGGGACAGCATTGGCTATGGCTACACCTTC. Combining the CDR3 with reference TRBV7-8 and TRBJ1-2 gives the whole variable domain GAGVSQSPRYKVAKRGQDVALRCDPISGHVSLFWYQQALGQGPEFLTYFQNEAQLDKSGLPSDRFFAERPEGSVSTLKIQRTQQEDSAVYLCASSLWDSIGYGYTFGSGTRLTVV.

This clone was recorded only once. The J gene is TRBJ2-3, the V gene TRBV28; no clear D gene. The CDR3 runs to 15 residues. Trimming took off 3 bases at V and 6 bases at J, with 16 bases between the two ends. From germline, CDR1 is MDHEN and CDR2 SYDVKM. The CDR3 nucleotides read TGTGCCAGCAGTTTGCCCGTCCCCAATGGGGATACGCAGTATTTT. It codes for CASSLPVPNGDTQYF.

The chain is built from TRBV6-5 and TRBJ2-1; D is uncertain. Trimming cost V 6 bases and J 5 bases, with 11 bases left between them. CDR1 is MNHEY and CDR2 is SVGAGI in the germline V gene. The CDR3 is 13 amino acids. CDR3 nucleotides: TGTGCCAGCAGCCCGGTAGGGCACAATGAGCAGTTCTTC. This gives the protein CASSPVGHNEQFF.

This chain links TRBV7-9 with TRBJ2-1; maybe TRBD1 (5 bases). CDR1 is SEHNR and CDR2 is FQNEAQ in the germline V gene (reference sequence). This CDR3 has 14 residues. V was shortened by 5 bases and J by 7 bases, with 15 bases between the two germline ends. The CDR3 nucleotides are TGTGCCAGCAGCCCCCGCAGGGCCGGAAATGAGCAGTTCTTC. Amino acid sequence: CASSPRRAGNEQFF.

The V call is TRBV30, the J call TRBJ1-1; D is possibly TRBD1 (6 bases). V was clipped by 2 bases and J by 7 bases, with 14 bases between them. Per germline, CDR1 GTSNPN and CDR2 SVGIG (reference sequence). The CDR3 extends over 13 amino acids. This CDR3 is CAWSLQGGGEAFF. The CDR3 bases are TGTGCCTGGAGTCTCCAGGGAGGGGGTGAAGCTTTCTTT. The variable domain in full, with the rest retrieved from reference TRBV30 and TRBJ1-1, is SQTIHQWPATLVQPVGSPLSLECTVEGTSNPNLYWYRQAAGRGLQLLFYSVGIGQISSEVPQNLSASRPQDRQFILSSKKLLLSDSGFYLCAWSLQGGGEAFFGQGTRLTVV.

The V and J genes are TRBV5-8 and TRBJ1-1; D remains unclear. Trimming took 4 bases from V and 3 from J, leaving 13 bases between them. The CDR3 is made up of 14 amino acids. Germline V lookup: CDR1 SGHTS, CDR2 YDEGEE. The CDR3 DNA reads TGTGCCAGCAGCCAGGACCCGGGAGACACTGAAGCTTTCTTT. Residues: CASSQDPGDTEAFF. Together with reference TRBV5-8 and TRBJ1-1, the CDR3 gives the full variable domain: EAGVTQSPTHLIKTRGQQATLRCSPISGHTSVYWYQQALGLGLQFLLWYDEGEERNRGNFPPRFSGRQFPNYSSELNVNALELEDSALYLCASSQDPGDTEAFFGQGTRLTVV.

The chain employs TRBV6-6 and TRBJ2-1; D unclear. The CDR3 loop spans 12 amino acids. The germline V gene has CDR1 MNHNY and CDR2 SVGAGI (reference sequence). V lost 2 bases to trimming and J lost 10 bases, with 9 bases between them. CDR3 coding DNA: TGTGCCAGCAGTTACGAAGGGCGCGAGCAGTTCTTC. Protein: CASSYEGREQFF.

The V call is TRBV11-2, the J call TRBJ2-7, with D possibly matching TRBD1 (5 bases). The CDR3 runs 14 residues. CDR1 SGHAT and CDR2 FQNNGV come from the germline V gene. V was pared by 8 bases and J by 0 bases, with 14 bases between. CDR3 bases: TGTGCCAGCGGCAGGGCGGCCAGCTCCTACGAGCAGTACTTC. Translation gives CASGRAASSYEQYF.

The V call is TRBV2, the J call TRBJ1-1; D gene unclear. The CDR3 sequence is 11 residues long. With 0 bases removed from V and 8 bases from J, the gap between germline ends came to 4 bases. CDR1 and CDR2 (germline): SNHLY, FYNNEI. The CDR3 bases are TGTGCCAGCAGTGAAGCTAAGGAAGCTTTCTTT. It translates to CASSEAKEAFF.

The chain is built from TRBV27 and TRBJ1-3; D remains ambiguous. Germline V gene data show CDR1 as MNHEY and CDR2 as SMNVEV (reference sequence). This CDR3 has 15 residues. V was clipped by 6 bases and J by 0 bases, with 12 bases between them. CDR3 DNA sequence: TGTGCCAGCAGCAATGGACGGGGCTCTGGAAACACCATATATTTT. It yields the protein CASSNGRGSGNTIYF.

The chain employs TRBV12-5 and TRBJ2-1; D ambiguous. Deletions cut 5 bases from V and 10 bases from J, with 18 bases between. CDR1 is LGHNT, CDR2 FRNRAP, per germline. The CDR3 loop spans 14 amino acids. The CDR3 DNA is TGTGCTAGTGGTCCGTCACTGAACCCCCCGGAGCAGTTCTTC. This translates into CASGPSLNPPEQFF.

The chain joins TRBV5-1 to TRBJ2-7, with 8 bases fitting TRBD1. This CDR3 has 14 amino acids. CDR1 is SGHRS and CDR2 is YFSETQ in the germline V gene. V lost 3 bases, J lost 0 bases, and 2 bases stayed unmatched. The CDR3 DNA sequence: TGCGCCAGCAGCTGGACAGGGACCTCCTACGAGCAGTACTTC. Its protein is CASSWTGTSYEQYF.

CDR3 DNA: TGTGCCAGCAGCGCGCACAGACAGGGCGGTGAGCAGTTCTTC. Translated: CASSAHRQGGEQFF. The chain carries TRBV7-2 and TRBJ2-1; 7 bases are shared with TRBD1. The CDR3 totals 14 residues. With V trimmed by 5 bases and J by 9 bases, 10 bases remained unmatched. CDR1 SGHTA and CDR2 FQGNSA come from the germline V gene.